This entry concerns a single T cell receptor beta chain. A single count supports this clone. This clone's antigen is unknown. No much larger clone is present one base from it, and per-base qualities are unavailable. Library preparation employed the immunoSEQ multiplex PCR assay. Processing in the source paper ran as follows. A statistical classification framework was built to diagnose cytomegalovirus status from the catalog of TCR beta chain sequences. The immuneACCESS repertoire file appears here via TCRdb, limited to in-frame rearrangements. These files lack a portion of the clones; in checked studies, under half of the deficit traces to unresolved V genes, and the cause of the others is not known. V and J calls and clone size come straight from that table; D and trimming were deduced from the DNA. Counted in this sample were around 230,000 clones; approximately 86% of them appeared once. The leading ten clones occupy 0.95% to 1.5% of the sample.

This sample was included in a study of cytomegalovirus exposure and HLA in healthy donors (TCRdb year 2017). About the full investigation: According to a later analysis, one platform produced both the roughly 130 validation repertoires and the approximately 670 repertoires of the first cohort. The aim of the study was to test whether cataloging public T cell receptors could identify signatures of past pathogen exposure. Along with the approximately 650-subject first cohort, a separate validation cohort of 120 different subjects was used. High-throughput TCR immunosequencing, statistical association of individual TCRs with disease status, and machine learning were combined to predict cytomegalovirus infection status. Beyond this particular receptor, the publication reports: The study listed approximately 160 TCR beta chains as associated with cytomegalovirus. In vitro tests confirmed that a few of the cytomegalovirus-associated TCR beta chains recognize cytomegalovirus antigens. Of the cluster scores, around 95% were above 0 in a later analysis, which found that TCRs clustered in the first cohort also tended to co-occur in the 95 to 150 validation repertoires. According to the authors, the approach could potentially be generalized to other disease states and immunological phenotypes. All 110 or so repertoires were used to score co-occurrence in the validation cohort in a later analysis, because that analysis had no HLA typing for the cohort. The classifier was reported to diagnose cytomegalovirus status with high specificity and sensitivity in both the original cohort and the validation cohort. Most TCR sequences were seen in very few donors, while some public TCRs were found in many individuals.

The CDR3 contains 15 residues, cysteine and phenylalanine counted. Here the CDR3 DNA is all that survives: 45 bases in frame from base 1. Germline trimming amounts to 0 bases on V and 7 bases on J, with 9 as the count of junction bases outside the gene matches. CDR1 SGHRS and CDR2 YFSETQ are derived from the germline V gene. The donors were included in the validation cohort of 130 or so subjects, a group kept apart from the approximately 690-subject first cohort. The sequence joins TRBV5-1 to TRBJ1-2; the junction holds 7 bases that match TRBD1. Input material: PBMCs. This clonotype was obtained from a woman in her 30s in good health and CMV-seropositive. The DNA reads TGCGCCAGCAGCTTGGAGGGCAGGGGGTTGGTTGGCTACACCTTC. The encoded protein is CASSLEGRGLVGYTF.